These 3 T cell receptor beta chains originate from one sample sequenced in a study of response to subunit inactivated influenza vaccine. TCRdb re-derived calls from the RT-PCR reads in MiXCR, one entry per CDR3 protein. The repertoire holds about 190,000 distinct CDR3 sequences, with about an eighth as singletons. The sequencing here drew on CD8+ T cells sorted from PBMCs, taken roughly 5 days after vaccination. The receptors shown here come from a man aged 50-60 years who received an inactivated influenza vaccine.

The V gene is TRBV9, the J gene TRBJ2-1; the match to TRBD2 covers 10 bases. J lost 7 bases, V lost 7 bases, and 11 bases had no gene match. CDR3 size: 15 residues. CDR1 and CDR2 (germline): SGDLS, YYNGEE. The CDR3 sequence is CASGALAGVGNEQFF. CDR3 coding DNA: TGTGCCAGCGGCGCCCTAGCGGGAGTTGGTAATGAGCAGTTCTTC.

This clonotype turned up a few times. This chain connects TRBV29-1 to TRBJ2-2; D might be TRBD2 (6 bases). CDR1 SQVTM and CDR2 ANQGSEA come from the germline V gene. This CDR3 region has 14 residues. V was cut by 4 bases and J by 1 base, with 10 bases left in between. CDR3 sequence: CSVVGGMNTGELFF. In DNA, the CDR3 is TGCAGCGTTGTCGGGGGTATGAACACCGGGGAGCTGTTTTTT.

The sample holds a few counts of this clonotype. J is TRBJ2-1 and V is TRBV4-2; 9 bases line up with TRBD1. The CDR3 runs 15 residues. V lost 4 bases, J lost 5 bases, and 6 bases stayed unmatched. Germline CDR1 is LGHNA and CDR2 is YNFKEQ. The CDR3 DNA reads as TGTGCCAGCAGCCGAGATGACAGGGGGAACAATGAGCAGTTCTTC. This translates into CASSRDDRGNNEQFF.